Listed here is a single T cell receptor (beta chain). CDR1 and CDR2 from the germline V gene are GTSNPN and SVGIG (reference sequence). Trimming shortened V by 0 bases and J by 7 bases, and 9 bases separated the two germline ends. The length of the CDR3 is 12 residues. This sample was taken from a study of control samples from healthy donors and cancer patients. TCRdb's copy holds only in-frame clones and misses some; the assay was immunoSEQ multiplex PCR. The sample has around 50,000 clones, just over 85% seen once; the top ten hold around 2.8%. Sequencing used PBMCs. This sequence joins TRBV30 and TRBJ1-2; a weak D match, TRBD1 (6 bases). The sequence came from a woman between 50 and 59 years old with lung cancer. In nucleotides, the CDR3 is TGTGCCTGGAGTGTAGGGGGTGGTGGCTACACCTTC. It codes for CAWSVGGGGYTF.